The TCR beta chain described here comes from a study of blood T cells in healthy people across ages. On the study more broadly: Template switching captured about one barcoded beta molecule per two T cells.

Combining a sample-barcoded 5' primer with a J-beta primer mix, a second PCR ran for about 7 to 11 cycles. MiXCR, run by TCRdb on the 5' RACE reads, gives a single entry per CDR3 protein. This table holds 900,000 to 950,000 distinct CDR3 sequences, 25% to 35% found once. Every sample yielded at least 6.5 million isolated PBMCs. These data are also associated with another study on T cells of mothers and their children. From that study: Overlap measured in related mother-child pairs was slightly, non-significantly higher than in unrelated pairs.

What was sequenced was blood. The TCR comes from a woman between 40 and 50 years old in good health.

CDR3 amino acids: CASSLDRTGGADTQYF. DNA for the CDR3: TGTGCCAGCAGTTTGGACCGGACAGGGGGAGCAGATACGCAGTATTTT. This chain uses TRBV12-3 or TRBV12-4 with TRBJ2-3; 10 bases are a match to TRBD1. The V gene end was trimmed by 3 bases and the J gene end by 4 bases; junction bases not matched to a gene: 7. The CDR3 is 16 residues long.